This is a list of T cell receptor beta chains from one sample in a study of T cells in localized non-small cell lung cancer. TCRdb's copy holds only in-frame clones and misses some; the assay was immunoSEQ multiplex PCR. Counted here are roughly 4,600 clones, approximately 31% occurring once; the ten biggest clones make up 3.5% to 5.5%. The sample was lung tumor tissue, taken before any cancer treatment. The receptors were gathered from a man aged 40 to 70 with stage III squamous cell lung carcinoma. Each CDR3 is given with its conserved first and last residue. The order of the fields is V gene, J gene, CDR3 protein.

TRBV6-8	TRBJ1-2	CASRDRGYGYTF
TRBV6-8	TRBJ1-5	CASSYQGTPDQPQHF
TRBV10-2	TRBJ1-1	CASSEKTPNTEAFF
TRBV28	TRBJ2-7	CASKRGSSVWDSYEQYF
TRBV9	TRBJ2-5	CASSVEGMETQYF
TRBV11-3	TRBJ1-2	CASSLVIFTQGVNYGYTF
TRBV18	TRBJ2-7	CASSPFSGGAIHEQYF
TRBV9	TRBJ1-4	CASGFRQGVEKLFF
TRBV6-8	TRBJ1-2	CASSSFWVSYGYTF
TRBV6-8	TRBJ1-6	CASSLDRGLFNSPLHF
TRBV9	TRBJ1-6	CASSPTLGGVKNSPLHF